This passage covers 19 T cell receptor beta chains from one sample sequenced in a study of blood T cells in healthy people across ages. Together with a sample-barcoded 5' primer, a J-beta primer mix was included in a second PCR lasting 7 to 11 cycles. MiXCR, run by TCRdb on the 5' RACE reads, gives a single entry per CDR3 protein. The table includes hundreds of thousands of distinct CDR3 sequences, around 32% detected once. Material: blood. The source is a woman older than 75 in good health.

The CDR3: CASSLLLGELFF. CDR3 coding DNA: TGTGCCAGCAGCTTGTTACTCGGGGAGCTGTTTTTT. V and J are TRBV5-6 and TRBJ2-2; D call uncertain. Germline V gives CDR1 SGHDT, CDR2 YYEEEE. The V and J ends lost 1 base and 7 bases respectively, with 5 bases between them. CDR3 length: 12 amino acids.

Regarding this clonotype: This likely comes from a read error, as the CDR3 has no conserved phenylalanine or tryptophan at its end. Because the CDR3's place on the DNA is in doubt, the DNA is left out and the CDR3 is given as listed by TCRdb. The rearrangement joins TRBV5-5 to TRBJ2-1; no check of the table's D call, TRBD2, against the DNA was made. Germline V gives CDR1 SGHKS, CDR2 YYEKEE (reference sequence). The CDR3 adds up to 16 amino acids, both ends counted. The CDR3 protein is CASSLSTSGGYEQFFG.

This clonotype was detected ten times or more. The chain links TRBV20-1 to TRBJ2-1; the D is unclear. The germline V gene has CDR1 DFQATT and CDR2 SNEGSKA (reference sequence). The CDR3 is 11 residues long. The CDR3 DNA sequence: TGCAGCCTTTGGCTAGGCGATGAGCAGTTCTTC. Translation: CSLWLGDEQFF.

Turning to this clonotype: A much larger clone lies one base from this, so it may be a read error. The chain uses TRBV12-3 or TRBV12-4 and TRBJ2-3; D is unclear. CDR3 size: 13 residues. CDR3 sequence (DNA): TGTGTCAGCAGTTTGGTAGCCACAGATACGCAGTATTTT. As protein: CVSSLVATDTQYF.

This clonotype has ten or more counts. V gene TRBV12-3 or TRBV12-4 combines with J gene TRBJ2-4; D may be TRBD2 (5 bases). V gave up 5 bases and J gave up 8 bases, with 19 bases separating them. CDR3 length equals 15 residues. The CDR3 nucleotides are TGTGCCAGCAGTCGGACCGAAAGGACTGAACACATTCAGTACTTC. It specifies CASSRTERTEHIQYF.

The V and J genes are TRBV6-5 and TRBJ1-1; D is uncertain. Trimming took 4 bases from V and 5 from J, leaving 8 bases between them. The length of the CDR3 is 12 residues. From germline, CDR1 is MNHEY and CDR2 SVGAGI. In DNA form, the CDR3 reads TGTGCCAGCAGTTCGCCCCCTACTGAAGCTTTCTTT. Its translation: CASSSPPTEAFF.

This clonotype was detected only a few times. The gene calls are TRBV7-2 and TRBJ2-1; D not certain. This CDR3 is 15 amino acids long. Trimming cost V 6 bases and J 0 bases, with 12 bases left between them. The germline gives CDR1 SGHTA, CDR2 FQGNSA. The CDR3 DNA follows: TGTGCCAGCAGTCTTGAGATGTACTCCTACAATGAGCAGTTCTTC. Encoded protein: CASSLEMYSYNEQFF. The whole variable domain, filled in from reference TRBV7-2 and TRBJ2-1, reads GAGVSQSPSNKVTEKGKDVELRCDPISGHTALYWYRQSLGQGLEFLIYFQGNSAPDKSGLPSDRFSAERTGGSVSTLTIQRTQQEDSAVYLCASSLEMYSYNEQFFGPGTRLTVL.

As to this clonotype: With a much larger clone just one base away, this may be a read error. V gene TRBV20-1 combines with J gene TRBJ1-5; D might be TRBD1 (6 bases). The germline gives CDR1 DFQATT, CDR2 SNEGSKA (reference sequence). This CDR3 is built from 15 residues. CDR3 amino acids: CGARDRRNSNQPQHF. The CDR3 bases are TGCGGTGCTAGAGACAGGCGCAATAGCAATCAGCCCCAGCATTTT.

V gene TRBV2 combines with J gene TRBJ1-1; D remains unclear. The germline V gene encodes CDR1 SNHLY and CDR2 FYNNEI. The V end was cut by 2 bases, the J end by 1 base, with 11 bases between. This CDR3 region has 15 residues. The CDR3 region has the DNA TGTGCCAGCAGTGAATCTCCCAGGAAGAACACTGAAGCTTTCTTT. This gives the protein CASSESPRKNTEAFF.

This clonotype has ten or more counts. CDR3 DNA sequence: TGTGCCAGCAGTTTGACAGGGTTCACTGAAGCTTTCTTT. The encoded protein is CASSLTGFTEAFF. The V and J genes are TRBV27 and TRBJ1-1; 7 nucleotides agree with TRBD1. The CDR3 loop spans 13 amino acids. V shed 3 bases, J shed 4 bases, and the junction held 2 bases outside the gene matches. Per germline, CDR1 MNHEY and CDR2 SMNVEV (reference sequence).

This clonotype was seen a few times. A much larger clone differs from this one at a single base, so this may be a read error. The rearrangement uses TRBV6-6 and TRBJ1-2; the D gene is possibly TRBD1 (5 bases). The length of the CDR3 is 13 residues. Germline V lookup: CDR1 MNHNY, CDR2 SVGAGI (reference sequence). CDR3 loop: CAGSRDGFDGYTF. CDR3 nucleotide sequence: TGTGCCGGCAGCAGGGATGGCTTCGATGGCTACACCTTC.

The genes are TRBV6-6 and TRBJ1-4; D is unresolved. With 2 bases removed from V and 1 base from J, the gap between germline ends came to 11 bases. The CDR3 has 16 amino acids. The germline V gene encodes CDR1 MNHNY and CDR2 SVGAGI (reference sequence). The CDR3 DNA reads TGTGCCAGCAGTTACCCCCTGGAAAAAACTAATGAAAAACTGTTTTTT. Residues: CASSYPLEKTNEKLFF.

For this clonotype: The missing conserved phenylalanine or tryptophan at the end of this CDR3 makes a read error likely. The rearrangement uses TRBV5-1 and TRBJ2-1; D remains ambiguous. Matching the DNA end better, TRBJ2-7 makes the J call doubtful. The CDR3 is 13 amino acids. Germline CDR1 SGHRS, CDR2 YFSETQ. The CDR3 here is CASSLKQAYEQYN. The CDR3 DNA follows: TGCGCCAGCAGCTTGAAGCAGGCCTACGAGCAGTACAAC.

Comment on this clonotype: Possible read error: a much larger clone is one base away. The rearrangement joins TRBV5-1 to TRBJ2-4; a weak D match, TRBD1 (6 bases). There are 14 residues in the CDR3. Germline V gives CDR1 SGHRS, CDR2 YFSETQ. Trimming pared 2 bases from V and 8 bases from J, leaving 14 bases between. The CDR3 DNA reads as TGCGCCAGCAGCTTCCCAGGGGAGCCAGACATTCAGTACTTC. Its translation: CASSFPGEPDIQYF.

This clonotype has a count of ten or more. The chain employs TRBV5-1 and TRBJ2-5, with TRBD2 as a possible D gene (6 bases). The V gene lost 4 bases and the J gene lost 9 bases, with 13 bases spanning the gap. The CDR3 spans 12 residues. Germline lookup yields CDR1 SGHRS and CDR2 YFSETQ. In DNA form, the CDR3 reads TGCGCCAGCAGCCCGGAGGGCCAGGCCCAGTACTTC. This gives the protein CASSPEGQAQYF.

This clonotype appeared a few times. This chain joins TRBV30 and TRBJ2-7; TRBD2 aligns across 8 bases. Germline V gene sequence: CDR1 GTSNPN, CDR2 SVGIG (reference sequence). Trimming removed 8 bases from V and 6 bases from J; junction bases left unmatched: 18. The CDR3 extends over 15 amino acids. This chain's CDR3 is CARTSGGSPYSEQYF. CDR3 coding DNA: TGTGCCCGCACGTCGGGGGGGTCACCTTACTCCGAGCAGTACTTC.

V usage is TRBV20-1 and J usage is TRBJ2-1, with 14 bases fitting TRBD2. Germline CDR1 is DFQATT and CDR2 is SNEGSKA (reference sequence). This CDR3 contains 15 residues. V was clipped by 3 bases and J by 9 bases; unmatched bases: 7. The CDR3 region is CSASLTSGGAGEQFF. CDR3 nucleotide sequence: TGCAGTGCTAGTTTGACTAGCGGGGGGGCGGGTGAGCAGTTCTTC.

In this sample, this clonotype turned up many times. V gene TRBV28 combines with J gene TRBJ2-1, with D possibly being TRBD1 (6 bases). This CDR3 is built from 14 residues. V lost 5 bases and J lost 8, with 16 bases in between. The germline gives CDR1 MDHEN, CDR2 SYDVKM. CDR3: CASSQRIQGDEQFF. The CDR3 nucleotides read TGTGCCAGCAGTCAAAGGATACAGGGTGATGAGCAGTTCTTC.

The CDR3, as DNA: TGTGCCAGCAGTGATAGACCGATCGGGCCGAGAGAAAAACTGTTTTTT. Translated, it gives CASSDRPIGPREKLFF. The chain recombines TRBV25-1 with TRBJ1-4; D call uncertain. Germline-derived CDR1 and CDR2 are MGHDK and SYGVNS. This CDR3 has 16 amino acids. V was cut by 3 bases and J by 8 bases, with 19 bases left in between.